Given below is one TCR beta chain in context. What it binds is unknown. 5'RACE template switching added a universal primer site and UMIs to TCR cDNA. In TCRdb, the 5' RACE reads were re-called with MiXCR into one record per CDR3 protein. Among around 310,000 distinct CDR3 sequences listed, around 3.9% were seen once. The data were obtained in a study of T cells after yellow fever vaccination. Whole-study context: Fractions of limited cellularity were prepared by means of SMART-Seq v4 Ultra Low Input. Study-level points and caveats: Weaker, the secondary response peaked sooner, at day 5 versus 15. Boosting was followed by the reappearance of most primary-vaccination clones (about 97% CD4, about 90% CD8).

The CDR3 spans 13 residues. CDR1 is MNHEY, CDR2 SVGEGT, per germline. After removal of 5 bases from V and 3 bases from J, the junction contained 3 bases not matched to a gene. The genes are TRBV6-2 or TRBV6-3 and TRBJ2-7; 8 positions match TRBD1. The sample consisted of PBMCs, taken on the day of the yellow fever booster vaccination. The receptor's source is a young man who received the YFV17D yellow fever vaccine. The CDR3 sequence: CASSRDRFYEQYF. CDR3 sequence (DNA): TGTGCCAGCAGTAGGGACAGGTTCTACGAGCAGTACTTC.